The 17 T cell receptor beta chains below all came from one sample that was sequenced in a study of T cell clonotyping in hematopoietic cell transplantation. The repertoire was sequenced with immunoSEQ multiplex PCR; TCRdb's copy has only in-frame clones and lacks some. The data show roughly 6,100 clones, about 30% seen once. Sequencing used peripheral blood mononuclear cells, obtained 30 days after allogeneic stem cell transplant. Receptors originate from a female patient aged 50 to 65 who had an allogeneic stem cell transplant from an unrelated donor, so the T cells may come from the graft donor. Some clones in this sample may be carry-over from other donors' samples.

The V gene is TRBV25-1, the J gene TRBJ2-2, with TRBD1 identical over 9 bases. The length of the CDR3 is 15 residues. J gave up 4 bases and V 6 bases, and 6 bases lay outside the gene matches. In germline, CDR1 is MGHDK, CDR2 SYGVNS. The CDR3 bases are TGTGCCAGCAGCGCGGGACAGGGTGGCACCGGGGAGCTGTTTTTT. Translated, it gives CASSAGQGGTGELFF.

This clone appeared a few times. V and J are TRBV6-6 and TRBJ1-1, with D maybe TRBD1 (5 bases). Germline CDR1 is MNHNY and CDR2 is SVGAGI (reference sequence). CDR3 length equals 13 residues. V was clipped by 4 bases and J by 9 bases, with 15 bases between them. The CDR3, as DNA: TGTGCCAGCAGTTGGAGGGCCGACAGCCAAGCTTTCTTT. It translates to CASSWRADSQAFF.

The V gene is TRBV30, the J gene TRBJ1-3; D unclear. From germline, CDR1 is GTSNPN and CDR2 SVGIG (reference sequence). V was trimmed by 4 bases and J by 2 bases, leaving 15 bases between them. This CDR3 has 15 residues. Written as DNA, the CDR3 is TGTGCCTGGACCCGAGACCGCACTGCTGGAAACACCATATATTTT. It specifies CAWTRDRTAGNTIYF.

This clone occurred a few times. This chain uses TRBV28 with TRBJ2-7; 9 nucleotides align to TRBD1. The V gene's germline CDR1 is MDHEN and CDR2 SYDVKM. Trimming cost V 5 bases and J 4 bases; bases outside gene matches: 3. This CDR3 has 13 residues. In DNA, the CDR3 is TGTGCCAGCAGTATCGGACAGGGGTACGAGCAGTACTTC. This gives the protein CASSIGQGYEQYF. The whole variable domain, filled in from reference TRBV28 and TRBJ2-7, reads DVKVTQSSRYLVKRTGEKVFLECVQDMDHENMFWYRQDPGLGLRLIYFSYDVKMKEKGDIPEGYSVSREKKERFSLILESASTNQTSMYLCASSIGQGYEQYFGPGTRLTVT.

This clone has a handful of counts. CDR3 loop: CASDKVRQGGGYTF. For the CDR3, the DNA is TGTGCCAGCGACAAAGTAAGACAGGGCGGTGGCTACACCTTC. This chain connects TRBV2 to TRBJ1-2; 7 nucleotides align to TRBD1. Germline CDR1 reads SNHLY; CDR2 reads FYNNEI. The trim removed 8 bases at V and 7 bases at J, leaving 13 bases unmatched. The CDR3 totals 14 residues.

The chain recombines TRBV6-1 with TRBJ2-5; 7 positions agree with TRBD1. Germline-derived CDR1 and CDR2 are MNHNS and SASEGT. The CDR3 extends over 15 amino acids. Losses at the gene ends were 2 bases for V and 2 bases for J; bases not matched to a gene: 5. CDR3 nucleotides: TGTGCCAGCAGTGAAAGACAGGGTACGCAAGAGACCCAGTACTTC. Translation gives CASSERQGTQETQYF.

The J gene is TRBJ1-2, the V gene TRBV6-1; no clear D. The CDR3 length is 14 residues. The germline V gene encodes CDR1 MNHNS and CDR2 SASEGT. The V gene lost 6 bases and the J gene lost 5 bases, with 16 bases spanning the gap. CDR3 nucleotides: TGTGCCAGCAGGCTAAGAGAACCCCCTTATGGCTACACCTTC. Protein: CASRLREPPYGYTF.

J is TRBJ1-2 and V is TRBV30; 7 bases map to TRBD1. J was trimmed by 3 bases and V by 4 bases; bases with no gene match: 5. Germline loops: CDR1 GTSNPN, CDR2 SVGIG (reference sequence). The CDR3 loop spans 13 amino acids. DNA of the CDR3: TGTGCCTGGACGACAGGGATAGACTATGGCTACACCTTC. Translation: CAWTTGIDYGYTF.

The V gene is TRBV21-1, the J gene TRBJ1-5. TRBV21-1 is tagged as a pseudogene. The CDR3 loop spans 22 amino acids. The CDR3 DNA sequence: TGTGCCAGCAGCAAAGAATGGGTTCGGGGAGAGAAAATACCGGGCTTCAATCAGCCCCAGCATTTT. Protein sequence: CASSKEWVRGEKIPGFNQPQHF.

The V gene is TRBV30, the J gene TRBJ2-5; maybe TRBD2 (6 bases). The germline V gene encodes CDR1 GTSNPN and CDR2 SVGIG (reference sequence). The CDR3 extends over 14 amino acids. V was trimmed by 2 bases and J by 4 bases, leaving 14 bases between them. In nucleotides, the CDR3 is TGTGCCTGGAGTACCCCTTGGAGGGGAGAGACCCAGTACTTC. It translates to CAWSTPWRGETQYF.

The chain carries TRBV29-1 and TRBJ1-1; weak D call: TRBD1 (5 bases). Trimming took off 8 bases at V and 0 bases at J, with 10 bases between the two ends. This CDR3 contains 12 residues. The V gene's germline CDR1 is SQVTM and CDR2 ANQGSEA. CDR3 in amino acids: CSSGRLNTEAFF. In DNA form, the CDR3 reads TGCAGCTCGGGACGGCTGAACACTGAAGCTTTCTTT.

CDR3 sequence (DNA): TGTGCCAGCAGTGAGAGTGGGACCTCGGAACTGTTTTTT. Amino acid sequence: CASSESGTSELFF. The genes are TRBV25-1 and TRBJ1-4, with a weak D call TRBD1 (5 bases). The CDR3 has 13 amino acids. Trimming left V 3 bases short and J 12 bases short, with 14 bases between. Germline V CDR1 and CDR2: MGHDK, SYGVNS.

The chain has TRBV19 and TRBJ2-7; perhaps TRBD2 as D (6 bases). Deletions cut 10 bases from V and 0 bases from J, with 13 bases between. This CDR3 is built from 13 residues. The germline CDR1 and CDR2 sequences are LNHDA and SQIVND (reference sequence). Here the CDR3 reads CATQLGGSYEQYF. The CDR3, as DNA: TGTGCCACCCAACTCGGGGGCTCCTACGAGCAGTACTTC.

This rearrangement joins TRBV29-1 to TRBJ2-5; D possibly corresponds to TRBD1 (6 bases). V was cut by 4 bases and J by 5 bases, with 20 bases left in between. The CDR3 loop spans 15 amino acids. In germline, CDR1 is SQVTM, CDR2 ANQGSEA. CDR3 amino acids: CSVGGTPLREETQYF. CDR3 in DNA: TGCAGCGTTGGGGGGACACCATTACGCGAGGAGACCCAGTACTTC.

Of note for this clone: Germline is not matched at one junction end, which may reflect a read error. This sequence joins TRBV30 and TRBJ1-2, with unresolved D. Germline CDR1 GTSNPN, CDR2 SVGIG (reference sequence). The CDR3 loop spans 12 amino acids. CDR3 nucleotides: TGTGCCTGGAGCTCAGTAGGGAATGGCTACACCTTT. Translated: CAWSSVGNGYTF.

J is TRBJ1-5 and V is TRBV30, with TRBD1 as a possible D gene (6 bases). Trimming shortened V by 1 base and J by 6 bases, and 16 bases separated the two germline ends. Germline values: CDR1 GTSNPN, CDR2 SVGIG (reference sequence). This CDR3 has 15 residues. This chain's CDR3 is CAWSARTGTRQPQHF. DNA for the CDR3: TGTGCCTGGAGTGCGCGTACAGGGACGCGTCAGCCCCAGCATTTT. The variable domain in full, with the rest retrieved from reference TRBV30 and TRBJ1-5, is SQTIHQWPATLVQPVGSPLSLECTVEGTSNPNLYWYRQAAGRGLQLLFYSVGIGQISSEVPQNLSASRPQDRQFILSSKKLLLSDSGFYLCAWSARTGTRQPQHFGDGTRLSIL.

CDR3 loop: CASPSGQRYNEQFF. In nucleotides, the CDR3 is TGTGCCAGTCCGAGCGGGCAGAGATACAATGAGCAGTTCTTC. This chain uses TRBV6-5 with TRBJ2-1; a weak D match, TRBD2 (6 bases). Germline CDR1 reads MNHEY; CDR2 reads SVGAGI. The ends were cut back, 9 bases at V and 4 bases at J, with 16 bases in the middle. This CDR3 comprises 14 residues.